Each of the 29 T cell receptor beta chains below was sequenced from the same sample in a study of blood T cell repertoires in COVID-19. Sequenced by immunoSEQ multiplex PCR; TCRdb stores in-frame clones only, minus some. The data contain around 60,000 clones, around 90% of them singletons. What was sequenced was peripheral blood. The receptors come from a man aged 50 to 59 with active COVID-19.

This chain connects TRBV5-6 to TRBJ1-4, with no clear D. The CDR3 has 16 residues. The germline CDR1 and CDR2 sequences are SGHDT and YYEEEE. V lost 0 bases and J 1 base, leaving 10 bases between the germline ends. The CDR3 protein is CASSLGLGKTNEKLFF. The CDR3, as DNA: TGTGCCAGCAGCTTGGGACTTGGAAAAACTAATGAAAAACTGTTTTTT.

This chain links TRBV4-3 with TRBJ1-1; D is unresolved. There are 13 residues in the CDR3. CDR1 is LGHNA and CDR2 is YSLEER in the germline V gene. V lost 4 bases and J 0 bases, leaving 6 bases between the germline ends. The CDR3 region has the DNA TGCGCCAGCAGCCTCAACATGAACACTGAAGCTTTCTTT. Its protein product is CASSLNMNTEAFF.

The V gene is TRBV14, the J gene TRBJ1-1; D remains unclear. With 4 bases removed from V and 5 bases from J, the gap between germline ends came to 14 bases. The CDR3 is made up of 14 amino acids. Germline CDR1 and CDR2: SGHDN and FVKESK. The CDR3, as DNA: TGTGCCAGCAGCCCCGGGGAGGGTCGGACTGAAGCTTTCTTT. Its translation: CASSPGEGRTEAFF.

The chain is built from TRBV5-4 and TRBJ2-7; 7 bases are a match to TRBD2. The CDR3 loop spans 14 amino acids. The junction had 10 bases not matched to a gene; V was cut back by 7 bases and J by 3 bases. Germline loops: CDR1 SGHNT, CDR2 YYREEE (reference sequence). This CDR3 is CASSLPGGGYEQYF. In nucleotides, the CDR3 is TGTGCCAGCTCCCTTCCGGGGGGAGGCTACGAGCAGTACTTC.

This sequence joins TRBV21-1 and TRBJ2-3; TRBD2 is the table's D call and was not checked against the DNA. TRBV21-1 is an annotated pseudogene. This CDR3 has 13 residues. CDR3 sequence: CASSKRGTDTQYF. DNA for the CDR3: TGTGCCAGCAGCAAGAGGGGCACAGATACGCAGTATTTT.

The chain employs TRBV3-1 (or the pseudogene TRBV3-2) and TRBJ2-5, with TRBD2 matching 7 bases. CDR1 and CDR2 from the germline V gene are LGHDT and YNNKEL (reference sequence). Germline trimming cut 1 base from V and 5 bases from J; bases unmatched to any gene: 10. The length of the CDR3 is 16 residues. CDR3 sequence reads: CASSQGDLAADETQYF. The DNA of the CDR3 is TGTGCCAGCAGCCAAGGGGATCTAGCGGCTGATGAGACCCAGTACTTC.

J is TRBJ1-2 and V is TRBV4-3; D remains ambiguous. CDR3 length: 16 residues. The V and J ends lost 0 bases and 7 bases respectively, with 18 bases between them. CDR1 LGHNA and CDR2 YSLEER come from the germline V gene. The CDR3 nucleotides read TGCGCCAGCAGCCAAGATTTGAGTCCGTTGAAGAGTGGCTACACCTTC. Translation gives CASSQDLSPLKSGYTF.

The chain has TRBV20-1 and TRBJ1-1, with D possibly TRBD1 on 6 matching bases. The V end lost 4 bases, the J end lost 11 bases, and 14 bases lay between the germline ends. Germline values: CDR1 DFQATT, CDR2 SNEGSKA (reference sequence). The CDR3 covers 11 residues. The CDR3 DNA follows: TGCAGTGCTATCCTCTTGGGGGCTGCTTTCTTT. It encodes CSAILLGAAFF.

This clone was detected once. The chain links TRBV5-4 to TRBJ2-1; TRBD1 matches 7 bases. Germline assignment: CDR1 SGHNT and CDR2 YYREEE (reference sequence). Unmatched junction bases numbered 5, after V lost 0 bases and J lost 5 bases. The CDR3 extends over 15 amino acids. The CDR3 DNA reads TGTGCCAGCAGCTTGGGGGGACAGAAGAACAATGAGCAGTTCTTC. Translated, it gives CASSLGGQKNNEQFF.

This chain links TRBV19 with TRBJ2-5, with TRBD1 matching 7 bases. The V segment lost 5 bases and the J segment 7 bases; nucleotides outside the gene matches: 7. Germline assignment: CDR1 LNHDA and CDR2 SQIVND (reference sequence). The CDR3 sequence is 13 residues long. In DNA form, the CDR3 reads TGTGCCAGTAGTGTCGAAGGGGACAGGACCCAGTACTTC. Protein: CASSVEGDRTQYF.

This clone was seen only a few times. This chain's CDR3 is CASSQVAGTGELFF. The CDR3 nucleotides are TGCGCCAGCAGCCAAGTAGCGGGCACCGGGGAGCTGTTTTTT. V and J are TRBV4-1 and TRBJ2-2, with 7 nucleotides matching TRBD2. The germline CDR1 and CDR2 sequences are MGHRA and YSYEKL. The CDR3 covers 14 residues. Trimming cost V 1 base and J 4 bases; bases outside gene matches: 0.

The V and J genes are TRBV3-1 (or the pseudogene TRBV3-2) and TRBJ2-1; TRBD1 aligns across 7 bases. J lost 2 bases, V lost 3 bases, and 4 bases had no gene match. There are 15 residues in the CDR3. Germline CDR1 and CDR2: LGHDT and YNNKEL (reference sequence). This chain's CDR3 is CASSHRQGTYNEQFF. CDR3 DNA sequence: TGTGCCAGCAGCCACAGACAGGGTACCTACAATGAGCAGTTCTTC.

The CDR3 nucleotides are TGTGCCAGCAGTGAGGAGGCGGGGGGCTACAATGAGCAGTTCTTC. It yields the protein CASSEEAGGYNEQFF. This chain joins TRBV6-4 and TRBJ2-1, with TRBD2 matching 8 bases. There are 15 residues in the CDR3. Looked up from germline, CDR1 is MRHNA and CDR2 is SNTAGT. V lost 3 bases, J lost 3 bases, and 4 bases stayed unmatched.

The chain employs TRBV5-6 and TRBJ1-6; no clear D gene. Germline values: CDR1 SGHDT, CDR2 YYEEEE. The CDR3 has 15 amino acids. V shed 4 bases and J shed 8 bases, with 16 bases lying between them. CDR3 in DNA: TGTGCCAGCAGCCCAAGGCGCAGAGGTGATTCACCCCTCCACTTT. The encoded protein is CASSPRRRGDSPLHF.

The rearrangement joins TRBV11-3 to TRBJ2-1, with unresolved D. V was trimmed by 3 bases and J by 10 bases, leaving 10 bases between them. Germline assignment: CDR1 SGHNT and CDR2 YENEEA. The CDR3 loop spans 12 amino acids. The CDR3 protein is CASSLRSTEQFF. CDR3 sequence (DNA): TGTGCCAGCAGCTTGAGGTCAACAGAGCAGTTCTTC.

The V and J genes are TRBV3-1 (or the pseudogene TRBV3-2) and TRBJ2-5; perhaps TRBD2 as D (6 bases). CDR3 length: 13 amino acids. The V and J ends lost 4 bases and 5 bases respectively, with 11 bases between them. Germline CDR1 and CDR2: LGHDT and YNNKEL (reference sequence). Here the CDR3 reads CASSRRGTETQYF. As DNA, the CDR3 is TGTGCCAGCAGCCGACGGGGGACGGAGACCCAGTACTTC.

The chain uses TRBV7-8 and TRBJ1-5, with D hard to call. V lost 0 bases, J lost 4 bases, and 10 bases lay in between. CDR1 is SGHVS, CDR2 FQNEAQ, per germline. The CDR3 sequence is 15 residues long. The CDR3 region is CASSLALFGNQPQHF. In DNA, the CDR3 is TGTGCCAGCAGCTTAGCGCTGTTCGGGAATCAGCCCCAGCATTTT.

This clone came up once. The rearrangement uses TRBV11-2 and TRBJ1-4; D gene ambiguous. The germline V gene has CDR1 SGHAT and CDR2 FQNNGV. This CDR3 comprises 15 residues. Trimming took off 3 bases at V and 8 bases at J, with 16 bases between the two ends. The CDR3 region is CASSLIPALGEKLFF. In nucleotides, the CDR3 is TGTGCCAGCAGCTTGATTCCGGCACTCGGGGAAAAACTGTTTTTT.

In this sample, this clone turned up a few times. The rearrangement joins TRBV7-9 to TRBJ1-3; tentatively, D is TRBD1 (5 bases). From germline, CDR1 is SEHNR and CDR2 FQNEAQ (reference sequence). The CDR3 has 16 amino acids. V was clipped by 4 bases and J by 6 bases, with 19 bases between them. The CDR3 coding sequence is TGTGCCAGCAGCTCCGACGGCAGGGTTAAGTCAAACACCATATATTTT. Translating gives CASSSDGRVKSNTIYF.

CDR3 residues: CASSQVPALETQYF. Here the CDR3 DNA reads TGTGCCAGCAGCCAAGTCCCCGCGTTGGAGACCCAGTACTTC. The V call is TRBV3-1 (or the pseudogene TRBV3-2), the J call TRBJ2-5, with D unresolved. Germline CDR1 and CDR2: LGHDT and YNNKEL (reference sequence). The CDR3 totals 14 residues. V gave up 1 base and J gave up 5 bases, with 11 bases separating them.

CDR3: CASSEAQTGIYGYTF. The CDR3 nucleotides are TGTGCCAGCAGTGAAGCACAGACAGGGATCTATGGCTACACCTTC. The rearrangement uses TRBV2 and TRBJ1-2; 7 bases map to TRBD1. The CDR3 runs to 15 residues. Trimming cost V 0 bases and J 4 bases; bases outside gene matches: 5. The germline CDR1 and CDR2 sequences are SNHLY and FYNNEI.

J is TRBJ2-5 and V is TRBV5-1; possibly TRBD2 for D (6 bases). Germline V gives CDR1 SGHRS, CDR2 YFSETQ. The CDR3 contains 13 residues. Trimming removed 1 base from V and 3 bases from J, with 7 bases in between. CDR3 DNA: TGCGCCAGCAGCTTGCCTAGCGAAGAGACCCAGTACTTC. Amino acid sequence: CASSLPSEETQYF.

This sequence joins TRBV9 and TRBJ1-2; D is undetermined. The germline V and J ends were trimmed by 3 bases and 8 bases, with 11 bases remaining between them. In germline, CDR1 is SGDLS, CDR2 YYNGEE. The CDR3 runs to 12 residues. CDR3 nucleotides: TGTGCCAGCAGCGCACCCTCTGAGGGCTACACCTTC. Translating gives CASSAPSEGYTF.

The chain carries TRBV13 and TRBJ2-1, with 8 positions matching TRBD2. Trimming cost V 10 bases and J 7 bases; bases outside gene matches: 18. CDR3 size: 16 residues. Germline CDR1 PRHDT, CDR2 FYEKMQ (reference sequence). The CDR3 reads CAITKQAGEWENEQFF. The CDR3 DNA is TGTGCCATCACGAAACAAGCGGGGGAATGGGAAAATGAGCAGTTCTTC.

This chain uses TRBV7-9 with TRBJ2-3; perhaps TRBD2 as D (7 bases). Trimming shortened V by 7 bases and J by 0 bases, and 17 bases separated the two germline ends. The CDR3 consists of 16 residues. Per the germline V gene, CDR1 is SEHNR and CDR2 is FQNEAQ (reference sequence). The CDR3 coding sequence is TGTGCCAGCACCCGTAGGGGGGAGGGTAGCACAGATACGCAGTATTTT. Its protein product is CASTRRGEGSTDTQYF.

The rearrangement joins TRBV3-1 (or the pseudogene TRBV3-2) to TRBJ1-2; a weak D match, TRBD1 (6 bases). Germline V gene data show CDR1 as LGHDT and CDR2 as YNNKEL (reference sequence). Between the trimmed V and J ends, which lost 0 bases and 8 bases, there was a span of 13 bases. CDR3 size: 14 residues. CDR3 nucleotide sequence: TGTGCCAGCAGCCAAGACGTGGGGGCGGGCGGCTACACCTTC. As protein: CASSQDVGAGGYTF.

This clone was recorded once. The chain joins TRBV2 to TRBJ1-3; D gene unclear. The CDR3 has 14 residues. Deletions cut 3 bases from V and 0 bases from J, with 6 bases between. The V gene's germline CDR1 is SNHLY and CDR2 FYNNEI. CDR3 coding DNA: TGTGCCAGCAGTGACGGTGACTCTGGAAACACCATATATTTT. Residues: CASSDGDSGNTIYF.

V gene TRBV19 combines with J gene TRBJ1-5; D remains unclear. The ends were cut back, 6 bases at V and 2 bases at J, with 14 bases in the middle. Germline loops: CDR1 LNHDA, CDR2 SQIVND (reference sequence). The CDR3 consists of 15 residues. For the CDR3, the DNA is TGTGCCAGTAGGGGAGGGCAGAGAGGCAATCAGCCCCAGCATTTT. Protein: CASRGGQRGNQPQHF.

This chain uses TRBV5-4 with TRBJ1-1; 7 bases are shared with TRBD1. Per germline, CDR1 SGHNT and CDR2 YYREEE (reference sequence). The CDR3 contains 16 residues. Trimming took 0 bases from V and 0 from J; bases not matched to a gene: 5. CDR3 nucleotides: TGTGCCAGCAGCTTGGCGGCAGGGGGAGTGAACACTGAAGCTTTCTTT. Translation gives CASSLAAGGVNTEAFF.